Listed below are T cell receptor beta chains from one sample, sequenced in a study of blood T cells in healthy people across ages. TCRdb re-derived calls from the 5' RACE reads in MiXCR, one entry per CDR3 protein. The sample carries about 970,000 distinct CDR3 sequences, just over 50% recorded once. Sequenced: blood. The receptors were gathered from a woman aged 55-69 years in good health. The CDR3 runs from the conserved cysteine through the conserved F or W. A D gene is named only where the DNA matches it firmly. The size of a clone is reported for some rows only, either as once, few or many, or as a class for expanded clones.

NA | NA | TRBJ1-2 | TRBV9 | CASSVAQSAGNGYTF | TGTGCCAGCAGCGTAGCTCAGTCGGCAGGCAATGGCTACACCTTC
TRBD2 | few | TRBJ2-5 | TRBV7-2 | CASSLRALAGVETQYF | TGTGCCAGCAGCTTACGGGCCCTAGCGGGAGTAGAGACCCAGTACTTC
NA | NA | TRBJ1-1 | TRBV6-5 | CASSPGLYTEAFF | TGTGCCAGCAGCCCAGGGTTGTACACTGAAGCTTTCTTT
NA | NA | TRBJ2-1 | TRBV20-1 | CSARDGGTYARSYNEQFF | TGCAGTGCTAGAGATGGGGGGACCTACGCTCGCTCCTACAATGAGCAGTTCTTC
NA | NA | TRBJ1-4 | TRBV11-2 | CASSIGPGQKLFF | TGTGCCAGCAGCATCGGGCCGGGACAAAAACTGTTTTTT
NA | NA | TRBJ2-6 | TRBV14 | CASSPLFGPNVLTF | TGTGCCAGCAGCCCTCTCTTTGGGCCCAACGTCCTGACTTTC
NA | NA | TRBJ1-2 | TRBV30 | CAWPNGAGVGYTF | TGTGCCTGGCCGAACGGGGCAGGGGTTGGCTACACCTTC
NA | NA | TRBJ1-2 | TRBV3-1 | CASSQGQGGRGYTF | TGTGCCAGCAGCCAAGGGCAAGGGGGGCGAGGCTACACCTTC
NA | NA | TRBJ2-7 | TRBV25-1 | CASSDSWDEQYF | TGTGCCAGCAGTGATTCTTGGGACGAGCAGTACTTC
NA | few | TRBJ2-7 | TRBV27 | CASSLAAYMREQYF | TGTGCCAGCAGTTTAGCAGCGTACATGCGAGAGCAGTACTTC
NA | NA | TRBJ2-5 | TRBV6-5 | CASSFRPEGRETQYF | TGTGCCAGCAGTTTCCGCCCGGAGGGCCGGGAGACCCAGTACTTC
NA | once | TRBJ2-1 | TRBV20-1 | CSARVPWGASFYNEQFF | TGCAGTGCTAGAGTCCCTTGGGGCGCTAGCTTCTACAATGAGCAGTTCTTC
NA | NA | TRBJ2-5 | TRBV6-2/TRBV6-3 | CASSWGLSGFGTQYF | TGTGCCAGCAGTTGGGGACTCTCCGGATTCGGGACCCAGTACTTC
TRBD1 | NA | TRBJ1-2 | TRBV20-1 | CSARVNTGGADYGYTF | TGCAGTGCTAGAGTCAACACAGGGGGCGCGGACTATGGCTACACCTTC
NA | NA | TRBJ2-5 | TRBV5-1 | CASSLTEQETQYF | TGCGCCAGCAGCTTGACAGAGCAAGAGACCCAGTACTTC
TRBD2 | once | TRBJ2-3 | TRBV7-3 | CASSLRASGSVVSDTQYF | TGTGCCAGCAGCTTAAGGGCTAGCGGGAGTGTGGTATCAGATACGCAGTATTTT
TRBD2 | few | TRBJ2-7 | TRBV11-1 | CASSSRLAGGPYEQYF | TGTGCCAGCAGCTCCCGACTAGCGGGAGGCCCCTACGAGCAGTACTTC
TRBD2 | few | TRBJ2-7 | TRBV20-1 | CSASPGGYRYEQYF | TGCAGTGCTTCCCCGGGAGGTTATAGATACGAGCAGTACTTC
TRBD1 | NA | TRBJ2-5 | TRBV4-1 | CASSQDRTGVETQYF | TGCGCCAGCAGCCAAGATCGAACAGGGGTAGAGACCCAGTACTTC
NA | NA | TRBJ2-5 | TRBV18 | CASSPPSDQGQETQYF | TGTGCCAGCTCACCACCGAGCGACCAGGGCCAAGAGACCCAGTACTTC
TRBD2 | NA | TRBJ2-7 | TRBV20-1 | CSASGGGTYEQYF | TGCAGTGCTAGCGGGGGGGGAACCTACGAGCAGTACTTC
NA | NA | TRBJ1-1 | TRBV19 | CASMVFPGSGAFF | TGTGCCAGTATGGTCTTCCCGGGCTCGGGAGCTTTCTTT
NA | NA | TRBJ1-2 | TRBV28 | CASIQGYGYTF | TGTGCCAGCATTCAGGGTTATGGCTACACCTTC
TRBD1 | NA | TRBJ1-1 | TRBV28 | CASSVPRGRGTFF | TGTGCCAGCAGTGTACCCAGGGGGCGGGGAACTTTCTTT
TRBD2 | few | TRBJ2-5 | TRBV18 | CASSPVGTSGHEETQYF | TGTGCCAGCTCACCCGTCGGGACTAGCGGGCACGAAGAGACCCAGTACTTC
TRBD2 | NA | TRBJ2-5 | TRBV12-3/TRBV12-4 | CASSSLAGLVNEQYF | TGTGCCAGCAGTTCCCTAGCGGGACTAGTGAATGAGCAGTACTTC
TRBD2 | NA | TRBJ2-1 | TRBV20-1 | CSARETSAFYNEQFF | TGCAGTGCTAGGGAAACTAGCGCATTTTACAATGAGCAGTTCTTC
NA | once | TRBJ1-1 | TRBV27 | CASRPNDRTNTEAFF | TGTGCCAGCAGACCAAACGACAGGACGAACACTGAAGCTTTCTTT
NA | few | TRBJ2-3 | TRBV20-1 | CSARDRHHPDTQYF | TGCAGTGCTAGAGATCGCCATCACCCGGATACGCAGTATTTT
TRBD1 | NA | TRBJ2-7 | TRBV7-2 | CASTMTGSGYEQYF | TGTGCCAGCACCATGACAGGGTCGGGATACGAGCAGTACTTC
NA | few | TRBJ2-3 | TRBV12-3/TRBV12-4 | CASSLALGGGDTQYF | TGTGCCAGCAGTTTAGCGCTTGGGGGCGGAGATACGCAGTATTTT
NA | NA | TRBJ2-1 | TRBV27 | CASSLQGSSYEQFF | TGTGCCAGCAGTTTACAGGGTTCGAGCTATGAGCAGTTCTTC
NA | NA | TRBJ2-5 | TRBV12-3/TRBV12-4 | CASSSSRASWSQYF | TGTGCCAGCAGTTCCTCCCGGGCCTCCTGGTCCCAGTACTTC
TRBD2 | NA | TRBJ2-1 | TRBV27 | CASSPTSGGGPEQFF | TGTGCCAGCAGCCCGACTAGCGGGGGGGGACCTGAGCAGTTCTTC
NA | NA | TRBJ2-7 | TRBV20-1 | CSAPRTGSYGQYF | TGCAGTGCTCCGCGGACTGGCTCCTACGGGCAGTACTTC
TRBD1 | few | TRBJ2-1 | TRBV5-1 | CASSLASVGTGIYNEQFF | TGCGCCAGCAGCTTGGCCTCGGTAGGGACAGGGATCTACAATGAGCAGTTCTTC
TRBD1 | NA | TRBJ2-3 | TRBV29-1 | CSVDRDRGGNTQYF | TGCAGCGTTGATCGGGACAGGGGTGGGAATACGCAGTATTTT
NA | NA | TRBJ2-2 | TRBV4-2 | CASSLLGGAGELFF | TGTGCCAGCAGTCTCCTAGGGGGGGCCGGGGAGCTGTTTTTT
NA | few | TRBJ1-5 | TRBV28 | CASNPKQPQHF | TGTGCCAGCAACCCCAAGCAGCCCCAGCATTTT
NA | NA | TRBJ1-1 | TRBV12-3/TRBV12-4 | CASKRETLNTEAFF | TGTGCCAGCAAACGGGAGACCTTGAACACTGAAGCTTTCTTT
TRBD1 | NA | TRBJ2-5 | TRBV29-1 | CSVYGTAFQETQYF | TGCAGCGTCTACGGGACAGCATTCCAAGAGACCCAGTACTTC
TRBD1 | NA | TRBJ2-1 | TRBV7-2 | CASGTGRYNEQFF | TGTGCCAGCGGGACAGGCCGCTACAATGAGCAGTTCTTC
NA | few | TRBJ2-2 | TRBV29-1 | CSVPGWNTGELFF | TGCAGCGTTCCAGGGTGGAACACCGGGGAGCTGTTTTTT
TRBD1 | few | TRBJ1-1 | TRBV29-1 | CSVEVTRGSGEAFF | TGCAGCGTTGAAGTCACCAGGGGGTCTGGTGAAGCTTTCTTT
NA | NA | TRBJ2-7 | TRBV12-3/TRBV12-4 | CASSLRERATYEQYF | TGTGCCAGCAGTTTACGAGAGCGGGCAACCTACGAGCAGTACTTC
NA | NA | TRBJ1-5 | TRBV29-1 | CSVCPGQGGQPQHF | TGCAGCGTTTGTCCGGGGCAGGGAGGTCAGCCCCAGCATTTT
NA | few | TRBJ2-7 | TRBV3-1 | CASSQDGAGEQYF | TGTGCCAGCAGCCAAGACGGAGCGGGCGAGCAGTACTTC
TRBD1 | few | TRBJ2-4 | TRBV5-5 | CASSRYWDSKNIQYF | TGTGCCAGCAGCCGCTACTGGGACAGCAAAAACATTCAGTACTTC
NA | NA | TRBJ1-2 | TRBV12-3/TRBV12-4 | CASTVNSLGYTF | TGTGCCAGCACCGTTAACAGTCTGGGCTACACCTTC
TRBD1 | NA | TRBJ1-2 | TRBV4-3 | CASSQDFVGQVNYGYTF | TGCGCCAGCAGCCAAGATTTTGTAGGACAGGTTAACTATGGCTACACCTTC
NA | NA | TRBJ2-7 | TRBV5-1 | CASSLVPAASSYEQYF | TGCGCCAGCAGCTTGGTACCGGCAGCCAGCTCCTACGAGCAGTACTTC
NA | many | TRBJ1-2 | TRBV3-1 | CASSQGSFRYSYTF | TGTGCCAGCAGCCAGGGCAGTTTCCGTTATAGCTACACCTTC
TRBD2 | NA | TRBJ2-1 | TRBV19 | CASTGLALGEQFF | TGTGCCAGTACCGGACTAGCTTTGGGGGAGCAGTTCTTC
NA | few | TRBJ1-2 | TRBV10-2 | CASSERRFYGYTF | TGCGCCAGCAGTGAACGGCGATTCTATGGCTACACCTTC
NA | NA | TRBJ1-2 | TRBV24-1 | CATSATQGRGYTF | TGTGCCACCAGTGCAACTCAGGGAAGAGGCTACACCTTC